Below are 2 T cell receptor beta chains sequenced from a single sample in a study of neurological immune-mediated disorders. One entry per CDR3 protein, called by TCRdb with MiXCR from the 5' RACE reads. The repertoire consists of roughly 55,000 distinct CDR3 sequences, with 15% to 20% occurring once and the leading ten covering 4% to 4.5%. The specimen sequenced was PBMCs. The receptors originated from a man between 60 and 75 years old in good health.

This clonotype was found many times. The chain couples TRBV28 to TRBJ2-2; D may be TRBD2 (5 bases). V lost 2 bases to trimming and J lost 1 base, with 5 bases between them. Germline V gene data show CDR1 as MDHEN and CDR2 as SYDVKM. The CDR3 extends over 14 amino acids. In DNA, the CDR3 is TGTGCCAGCAGTTTAGCGGGGAACACCGGGGAGCTGTTTTTT. Amino acid sequence: CASSLAGNTGELFF.

This clonotype was detected many times. This chain links TRBV6-5 with TRBJ2-7; 7 bases are a match to TRBD1. Germline V CDR1 and CDR2: MNHEY, SVGAGI. The ends lost 6 bases at V and 1 base at J; junction bases unmatched: 6. The CDR3 loop spans 14 amino acids. The CDR3 DNA sequence: TGTGCCAGCAGGCTCCGGGACAGTTCCTACGAGCAGTACTTC. It is translated as CASRLRDSSYEQYF.